This T cell receptor (beta chain) was captured in a study of blood T cell repertoires in COVID-19. The wider study: The cDNA or gDNA used as material had been derived from T cells, B-cell-depleted T cells, or PBMCs.

In its sample, this clone was seen a few times. CDR3 length: 14 residues. Deletions cut 3 bases from V and 4 bases from J, with 12 bases between. From germline, CDR1 is MNHNS and CDR2 SASEGT. Generated by immunoSEQ multiplex PCR, the TCRdb table keeps only in-frame clones and is missing some. This sample has approximately 93,000 clones, with approximately 79% found just once. Seattle's cohort entered during active infection and was followed longitudinally. The chain employs TRBV6-1 and TRBJ1-1; D may be TRBD1 (5 bases). The material sequenced was peripheral blood. This TCR derives from a man between 65 and 85 years old with COVID-19, enrolled during active disease. The DNA for the CDR3 is TGTGCCAGCAGTGAGGCAGGGATGGCCACTGAAGCTTTCTTT. It codes for CASSEAGMATEAFF.